The clone carrying this TCR beta chain counts as medium-sized. Its specificity is unknown. TRB was amplified from about 250-500 ng of blood genomic DNA. TRB rearrangements were amplified by multiplex PCR with BIOMED2 TRB-A/B primers. TCRdb re-derived calls from the multiplex PCR reads in MiXCR, one entry per CDR3 protein. Found here are around 15,000 distinct CDR3 sequences, 28% of them singletons; the top ten hold around 6.8%. This sample stems from a study of T and B cells in COVID-19 patients. Study information: At median age roughly 31 years, recovered patients were younger than active-infection patients at about 70. Of approximately 19 active-infection patients, 12 were critically ill with mechanical ventilation or extracorporeal membrane oxygenation. The study's findings and limits: At recovery TRB diversity and richness exceeded healthy donors, after highly clonal active COVID-19 repertoires. Symptomatic-phase blood samples from mildly ill patients and early samples from severe cases were scarce.

Per the germline V gene, CDR1 is LNHDA and CDR2 is SQIVND (reference sequence). The CDR3 totals 15 residues. V lost 5 bases to trimming and J lost 3 bases; unmatched junction nucleotides: 6. Sequencing used blood. This chain joins TRBV19 and TRBJ1-5; 8 bases match TRBD1. The sequence came from a human donor who had recovered from COVID-19. The CDR3 is CASSDRDRTNQPQHF. The CDR3 nucleotides read TGTGCCAGTAGTGACCGGGACAGGACCAATCAGCCCCAGCATTTT.